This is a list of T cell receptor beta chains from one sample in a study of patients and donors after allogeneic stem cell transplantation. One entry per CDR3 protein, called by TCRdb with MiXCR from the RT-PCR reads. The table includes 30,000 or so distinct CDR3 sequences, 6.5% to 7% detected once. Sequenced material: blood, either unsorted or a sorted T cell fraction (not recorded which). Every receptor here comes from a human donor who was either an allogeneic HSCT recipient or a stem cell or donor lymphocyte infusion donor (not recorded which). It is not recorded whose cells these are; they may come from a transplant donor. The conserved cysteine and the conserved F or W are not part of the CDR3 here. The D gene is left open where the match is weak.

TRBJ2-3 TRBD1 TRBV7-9 ASSLTGASDTQY
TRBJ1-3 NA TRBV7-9 ASSWLGGNTIY
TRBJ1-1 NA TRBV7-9 ASSPNGDLTNTEAF
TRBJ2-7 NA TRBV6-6 ASSYWGRGGEQY
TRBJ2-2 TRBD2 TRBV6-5 ASSRLAAGELF
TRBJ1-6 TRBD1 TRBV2 ASGRQGEGNSPLH
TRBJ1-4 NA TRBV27 ASSRRGRTNEKLF
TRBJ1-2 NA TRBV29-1 SIYEGSEGYT
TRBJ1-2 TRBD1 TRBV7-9 ASSLGDSYGYT
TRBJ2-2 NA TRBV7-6 ASSLGLINTGELF
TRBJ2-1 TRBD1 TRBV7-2 ASSLGQGAYNEQF
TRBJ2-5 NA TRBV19 ASSIRRSQETQY
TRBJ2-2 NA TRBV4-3 ASSSWVGGGELF
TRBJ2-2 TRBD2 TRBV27 ASMAGGYTGELF
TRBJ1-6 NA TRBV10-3 AISDGQIYNSPLH
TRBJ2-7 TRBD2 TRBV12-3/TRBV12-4 ASSSRLAVYEQY
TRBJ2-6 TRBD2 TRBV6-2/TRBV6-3 ASSQAGSGANVLT
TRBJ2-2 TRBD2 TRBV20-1 SARGQGGTSGTGELF
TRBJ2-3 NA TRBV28 ASGLYPSTDTQY
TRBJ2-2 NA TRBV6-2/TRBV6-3 ASSPTRLRAGELF
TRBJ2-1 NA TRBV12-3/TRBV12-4 ASAGTGLNNEQF
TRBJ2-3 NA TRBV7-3 ASSLLAGTPDTQY
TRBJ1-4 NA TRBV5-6 ASSLFRQATNEKLF
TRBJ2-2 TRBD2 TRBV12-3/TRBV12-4 ASTVAGRTGELF
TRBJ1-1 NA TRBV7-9 ASSLDDGGNTEAF
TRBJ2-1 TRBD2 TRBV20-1 SANGRGFYNEQF
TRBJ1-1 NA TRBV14 ASSQDFSIEAF
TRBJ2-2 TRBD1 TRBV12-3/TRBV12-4 ASSADRATGELF
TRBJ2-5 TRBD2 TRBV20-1 SAPGTTEY
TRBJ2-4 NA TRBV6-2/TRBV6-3 ASSSTTGRFQY
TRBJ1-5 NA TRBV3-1 ASSQELRQPQH
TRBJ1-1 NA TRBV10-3 AISEAAVTEAF
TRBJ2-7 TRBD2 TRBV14 ASSQGGRALYEQY
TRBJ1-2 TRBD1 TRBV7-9 ASSFRQGASGYT
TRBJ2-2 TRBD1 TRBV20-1 SAHSRTGRTGELF
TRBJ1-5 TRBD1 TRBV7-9 ASSQEIQGVGNQPQH
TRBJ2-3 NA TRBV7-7 ASSLGPRGLGDTQY
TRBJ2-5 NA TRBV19 ASSLLPPGQGVETQY
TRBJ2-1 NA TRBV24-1 ATSDYTSGSYNEQF
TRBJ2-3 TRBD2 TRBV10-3 AITSTSGSTDTQY
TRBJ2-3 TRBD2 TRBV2 ASTNPTSGLTDTQY
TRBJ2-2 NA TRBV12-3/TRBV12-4 ASIPGPGELF
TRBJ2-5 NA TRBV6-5 ASSYQGLKETQY
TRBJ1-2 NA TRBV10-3 AITSNPHYGYT
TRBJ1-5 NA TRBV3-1 ASSQDWPGDQPQH
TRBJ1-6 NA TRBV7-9 ASSLSGANSPLH
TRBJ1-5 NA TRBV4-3 ASSQGLHQPQH
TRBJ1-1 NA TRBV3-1 ASSQVEANTEAF
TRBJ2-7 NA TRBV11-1 ASSAASYEQY
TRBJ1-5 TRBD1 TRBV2 ASNTGAGGNQPQH
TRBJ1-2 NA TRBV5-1 ASSQEGGYT
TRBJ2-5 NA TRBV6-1 ASSEALRETQY
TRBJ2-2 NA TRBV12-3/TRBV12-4 ASSFMGGNTGELF